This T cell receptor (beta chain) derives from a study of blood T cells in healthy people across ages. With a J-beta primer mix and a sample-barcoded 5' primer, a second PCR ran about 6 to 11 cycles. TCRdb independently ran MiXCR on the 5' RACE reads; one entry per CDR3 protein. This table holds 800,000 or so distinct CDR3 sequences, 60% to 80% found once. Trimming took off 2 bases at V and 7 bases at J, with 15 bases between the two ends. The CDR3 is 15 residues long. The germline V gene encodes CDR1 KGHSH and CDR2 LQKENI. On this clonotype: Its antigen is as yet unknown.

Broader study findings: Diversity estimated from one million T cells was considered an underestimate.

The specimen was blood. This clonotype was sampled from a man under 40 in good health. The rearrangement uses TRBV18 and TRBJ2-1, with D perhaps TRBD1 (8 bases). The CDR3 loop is CASSPSIQGGNEQFF. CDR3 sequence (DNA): TGTGCCAGCTCACCATCTATACAGGGGGGGAATGAGCAGTTCTTC. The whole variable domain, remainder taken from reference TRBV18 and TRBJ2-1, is NAGVMQNPRHLVRRRGQEARLRCSPMKGHSHVYWYRQLPEEGLKFMVYLQKENIIDESGMPKERFSAEFPKEGPSILRIQQVVRGDSAAYFCASSPSIQGGNEQFFGPGTRLTVL.